A selection of T cell receptor beta chains follows, all from one sample in a study of T cells after yellow fever vaccination. TCRdb re-derived calls from the 5' RACE reads in MiXCR, one entry per CDR3 protein. The table records under 500,000 distinct CDR3 sequences, under 20% of them present only once. Source: PBMCs, taken before the yellow fever booster vaccination. The receptor set was obtained from a man between 18 and 35 years old who received the YFV17D yellow fever vaccine. Both conserved end residues are part of each CDR3. Each record gives: clone size, J gene, V gene, CDR3 protein. Clone size is given for some rows only: seen once, a few or many times, or a class if the clone is expanded.

NA,TRBJ1-5,TRBV6-1,CASSGVLDKNQPQHF
many,TRBJ2-7,TRBV12-3/TRBV12-4,CASRETQGALDYEQYF
few,TRBJ1-1,TRBV6-6,CASKYGYSDTEAFF
few,TRBJ1-5,TRBV7-2,CASSRTGYQPQHF
NA,TRBJ1-2,TRBV6-6,CASKGDRYYGYTF
NA,TRBJ2-2,TRBV29-1,CSVSGPGFYTGELFF
few,TRBJ2-2,TRBV2,CAIGVPRGNTGELFF
few,TRBJ2-3,TRBV29-1,CSVSLRGTDTQYF
few,TRBJ1-2,TRBV12-3/TRBV12-4,CASSLGHVTYGYTF
NA,TRBJ1-1,TRBV4-1,CASSQPGTGNTEAFF
NA,TRBJ1-1,TRBV27,CASSQGGLAFF
NA,TRBJ1-5,TRBV7-2,CASSPPNGGRPQHF
NA,TRBJ2-7,TRBV6-1,CASRPTVTYEQYF
NA,TRBJ1-2,TRBV5-6,CASLSAGGYGYTF
NA,TRBJ2-3,TRBV29-1,CSVEDRVTADTQYF
NA,TRBJ2-1,TRBV10-3,CAIRELAGINNEQFF
NA,TRBJ1-4,TRBV20-1,CSAREQGAREKLFF
few,TRBJ2-2,TRBV11-2,CASSETGMLAGELFF
few,TRBJ2-1,TRBV4-2,CASSSPGQGSNEQFF
NA,TRBJ1-6,TRBV10-3,CASGTEERSPLHF
NA,TRBJ1-2,TRBV28,CASSSPDTGGGYTF
NA,TRBJ2-5,TRBV10-3,CATTQLAGGETQYF
NA,TRBJ1-1,TRBV7-9,CASSPEGGMAFF
NA,TRBJ1-1,TRBV7-8,CASSQEIVYVNTEAFF
few,TRBJ2-3,TRBV9,CASSVLAADTQYF
few,TRBJ1-6,TRBV15,CATSRGFRDSRNSPLHF
NA,TRBJ2-7,TRBV6-2/TRBV6-3,CASRRQGDYEQYF
NA,TRBJ2-1,TRBV12-3/TRBV12-4,CASRVGTSGGEQFF
NA,TRBJ1-4,TRBV15,CATSRQATNEKLFF
NA,TRBJ1-5,TRBV20-1,CSAETGPTDYSNQPQHF
few,TRBJ1-2,TRBV29-1,CSASGGQGASNYGYTF
NA,TRBJ1-1,TRBV4-3,CASSQELGGGTEAFF
NA,TRBJ1-1,TRBV6-6,CASRDRDRLNTEAFF
many,TRBJ2-3,TRBV10-1,CATSQGTDTQYF
many,TRBJ2-3,TRBV4-1,CASSQGAGTDTQYF
few,TRBJ1-1,TRBV5-1,CASSRVQGSNTEAFF
few,TRBJ2-5,TRBV7-2,CASRSVSLAEGETQYF
NA,TRBJ2-5,TRBV6-1,CASSEALPETQYF
few,TRBJ2-3,TRBV3-1,CASSPQAGSSTDTQYF
few,TRBJ1-5,TRBV12-3/TRBV12-4,CASRLGDVSNQPQHF
many,TRBJ1-2,TRBV15,CATSRPPDTHNFF
many,TRBJ2-7,TRBV7-9,CASSLPPGHPSYEQYF
NA,TRBJ2-1,TRBV7-8,CASSPKTEKRGNEQFF
NA,TRBJ2-2,TRBV7-9,CASSDTGIPFGTGELFF
few,TRBJ2-3,TRBV20-1,CSADPASTDTQYF
few,TRBJ1-1,TRBV7-2,CASSIYTQGKVAFF
few,TRBJ2-1,TRBV18,CASSKRDSNYNEQFF
few,TRBJ2-3,TRBV12-3/TRBV12-4,CASTLTTDTDTQYF